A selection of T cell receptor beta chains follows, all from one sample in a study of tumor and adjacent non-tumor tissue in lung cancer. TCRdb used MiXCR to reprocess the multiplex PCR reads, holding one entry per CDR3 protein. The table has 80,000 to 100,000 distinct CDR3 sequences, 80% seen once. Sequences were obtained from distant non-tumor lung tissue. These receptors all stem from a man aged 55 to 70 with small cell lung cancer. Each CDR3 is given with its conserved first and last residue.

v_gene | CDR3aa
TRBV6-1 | CTSSEQAKDTQCF
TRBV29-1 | CCVDEPRSRTEAFF
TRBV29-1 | CSVAAAMADTQYF
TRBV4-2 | CASRKTERTDTQYF
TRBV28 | CASTTWRQGNHGYTF
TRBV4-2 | CASSQDFHGEQFF
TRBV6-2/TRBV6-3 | CASRSAGVRSCEQCF
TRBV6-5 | CAISAGTDTQYF
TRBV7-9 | CASGAVLAGGLETQYF
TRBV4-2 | CASSQGSRQEIQYF
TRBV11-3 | CASSFHMQGDAFF
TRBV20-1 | CSAVADRREKLFF
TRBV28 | CASSWGRCEVYEQYF
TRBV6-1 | CTSSERDSHTYEQYF
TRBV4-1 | CASSQDPNSGNTIYF
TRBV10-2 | CASSLLPGGYNERFF
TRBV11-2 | CASSGIGGNTHYF
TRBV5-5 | CISSPWTSGYEQYF
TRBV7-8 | CASSLRTSGKAGADTQYF
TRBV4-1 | CASSHPITGGVDVELFF
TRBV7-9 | CASSSHRGRVAETQYF
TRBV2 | CASRPGRYTDEQFF
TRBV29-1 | CGAAMGGLAGGDQETHYF
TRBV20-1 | CGDLAGGPVEQFF
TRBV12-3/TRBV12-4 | CASSYGLGVYNEYFF
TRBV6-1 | CASSEKRQGASSPLHF
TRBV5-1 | CASSDSGASGEAFF
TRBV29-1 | CSVHNPNVNERFF
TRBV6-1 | CAIIFSGSRIEQFF